This TCR beta chain was found in a study of cytomegalovirus exposure and HLA in healthy donors. Study information: A prior study identified 120 million or so unique TCR beta sequences from 200 million or so T cells. Study-wide results and caveats: TCR beta chains numbering 164 were designated cytomegalovirus-associated. Among the most significant clusters, several appeared linked to common viral pathogens in a later analysis.

13 Jbeta primers and 60 Vbeta primers were used for the PCR. Measured with immunoSEQ multiplex PCR; TCRdb has only the in-frame clones, and not every one. This repertoire shows about 250,000 clones, roughly 78% found once; its top ten account for 0.45% to 0.5%. The donors gave bone marrow, and they were healthy. In germline, CDR1 is LNHDA, CDR2 SQIVND (reference sequence). With 8 bases clipped from V and 5 bases from J, the junction kept 12 bases outside the gene matches. This CDR3 spans 15 amino acids. A note on this clone: What it binds is unknown.

The source is a boy aged 10-17 years in good health and CMV-seronegative. The chain carries TRBV19 and TRBJ1-5, with TRBD1 identical over 7 bases. Sequenced input: PBMCs. CDR3 nucleotide sequence: TGTGCCAGTTCCCACGGGGACAGAGATCATCAGCCCCAGCATTTT. Protein sequence: CASSHGDRDHQPQHF.